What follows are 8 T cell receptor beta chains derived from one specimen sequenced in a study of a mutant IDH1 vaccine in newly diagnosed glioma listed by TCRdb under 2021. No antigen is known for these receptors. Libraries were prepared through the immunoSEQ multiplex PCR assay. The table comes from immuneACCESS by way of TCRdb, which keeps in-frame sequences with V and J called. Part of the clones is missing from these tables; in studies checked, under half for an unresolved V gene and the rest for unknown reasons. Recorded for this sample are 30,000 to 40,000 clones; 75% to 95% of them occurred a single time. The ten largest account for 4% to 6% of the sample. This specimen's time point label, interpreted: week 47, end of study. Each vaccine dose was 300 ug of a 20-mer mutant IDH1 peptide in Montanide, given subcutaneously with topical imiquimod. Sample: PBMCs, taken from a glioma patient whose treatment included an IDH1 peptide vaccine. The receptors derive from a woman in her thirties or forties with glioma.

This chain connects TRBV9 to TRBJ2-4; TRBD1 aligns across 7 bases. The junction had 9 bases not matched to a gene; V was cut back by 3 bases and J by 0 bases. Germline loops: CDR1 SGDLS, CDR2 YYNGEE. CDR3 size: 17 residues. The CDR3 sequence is CASSATPGGPAKNIQYF. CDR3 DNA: TGTGCCAGCAGCGCAACCCCAGGGGGTCCAGCCAAAAACATTCAGTACTTC. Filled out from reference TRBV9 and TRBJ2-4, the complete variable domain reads DSGVTQTPKHLITATGQRVTLRCSPRSGDLSVYWYQQSLDQGLQFLIQYYNGEERAKGNILERFSAQQFPDLHSELNLSSLELGDSALYFCASSATPGGPAKNIQYFGAGTRLSVL.

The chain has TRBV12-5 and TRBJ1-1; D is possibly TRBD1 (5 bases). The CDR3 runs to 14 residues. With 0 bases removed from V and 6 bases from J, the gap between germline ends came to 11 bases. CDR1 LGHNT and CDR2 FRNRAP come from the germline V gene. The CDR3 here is CASGLVGGRAEAFF. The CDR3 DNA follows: TGTGCTAGTGGTTTGGTTGGGGGGAGGGCTGAAGCTTTCTTT.

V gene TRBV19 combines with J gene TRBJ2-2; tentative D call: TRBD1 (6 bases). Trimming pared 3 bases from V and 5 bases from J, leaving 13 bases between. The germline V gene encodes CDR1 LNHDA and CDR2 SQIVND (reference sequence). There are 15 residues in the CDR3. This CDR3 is CASSIGTWGTGELFF. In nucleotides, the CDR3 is TGTGCCAGTAGTATCGGGACATGGGGAACCGGGGAGCTGTTTTTT.

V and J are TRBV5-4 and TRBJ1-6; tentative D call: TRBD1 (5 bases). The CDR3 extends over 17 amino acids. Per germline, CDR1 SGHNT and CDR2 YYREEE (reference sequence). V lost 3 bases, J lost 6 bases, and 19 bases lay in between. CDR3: CASSSEGRVTTNSPLHF. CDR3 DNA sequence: TGTGCCAGCAGCTCCGAGGGCAGGGTCACTACTAATTCACCCCTCCACTTT.

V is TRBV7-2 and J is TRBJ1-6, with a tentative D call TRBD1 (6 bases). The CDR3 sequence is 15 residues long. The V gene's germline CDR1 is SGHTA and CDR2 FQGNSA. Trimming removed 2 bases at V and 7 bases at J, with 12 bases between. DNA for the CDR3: TGTGCCAGCAGCTTACGGACAGTAGAAAATTCACCCCTCCACTTT. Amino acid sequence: CASSLRTVENSPLHF.

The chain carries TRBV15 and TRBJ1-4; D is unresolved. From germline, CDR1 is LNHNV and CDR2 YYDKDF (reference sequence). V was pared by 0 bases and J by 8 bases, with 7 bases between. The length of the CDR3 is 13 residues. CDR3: CATSRDGEEKLFF. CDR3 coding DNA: TGTGCCACCAGCAGAGACGGCGAGGAAAAACTGTTTTTT.

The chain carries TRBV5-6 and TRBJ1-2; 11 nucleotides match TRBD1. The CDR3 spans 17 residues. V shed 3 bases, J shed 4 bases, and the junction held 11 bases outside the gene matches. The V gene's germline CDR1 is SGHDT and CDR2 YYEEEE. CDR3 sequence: CASSYASGQGDIYGYTF. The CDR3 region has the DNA TGTGCCAGCAGCTACGCATCGGGACAGGGGGACATCTATGGCTACACCTTC. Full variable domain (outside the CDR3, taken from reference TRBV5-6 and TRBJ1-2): DAGVTQSPTHLIKTRGQQVTLRCSPKSGHDTVSWYQQALGQGPQFIFQYYEEEERQRGNFPDRFSGHQFPNYSSELNVNALLLGDSALYLCASSYASGQGDIYGYTFGSGTRLTVV.

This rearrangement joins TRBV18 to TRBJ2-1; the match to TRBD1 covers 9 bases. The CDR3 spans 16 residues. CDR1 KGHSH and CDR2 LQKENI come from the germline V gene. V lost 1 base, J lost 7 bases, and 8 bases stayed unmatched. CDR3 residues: CASSPLPRTGVNEQFF. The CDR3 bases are TGTGCCAGCTCACCACTTCCAAGGACAGGGGTAAATGAGCAGTTCTTC.